These 28 T cell receptor beta chains were all obtained from the same sample, sequenced in a study of blood T cell repertoires in COVID-19. Only in-frame clones appear in the TCRdb table, and some are missing; sequencing was by immunoSEQ multiplex PCR. This table has nearly 250,000 clones, about 80% appearing once. The sequencing input was peripheral blood. The receptors derive from a woman older than 75 with acute or convalescent COVID-19.

The genes are TRBV27 and TRBJ2-7; TRBD1 aligns across 9 bases. Looked up from germline, CDR1 is MNHEY and CDR2 is SMNVEV (reference sequence). The CDR3 spans 15 residues. V lost 3 bases to trimming and J lost 6 bases; unmatched junction nucleotides: 9. CDR3 region: CASSFFGTGTSEQYF. CDR3 bases: TGTGCCAGCAGTTTTTTTGGGACAGGGACCAGCGAGCAGTACTTC.

The V call is TRBV6-5, the J call TRBJ2-7; no reliable D call. The CDR3 loop spans 14 amino acids. Germline assignment: CDR1 MNHEY and CDR2 SVGAGI. Trimming stripped 0 bases from V and 2 bases from J, with 8 bases between. In nucleotides, the CDR3 is TGTGCCAGCAGTTACTCGAAAGGAGCCTACGAGCAGTACTTC. Encoded protein: CASSYSKGAYEQYF.

The gene calls are TRBV5-8 and TRBJ1-1; 7 bases fit TRBD1. The CDR3 runs 15 residues. From germline, CDR1 is SGHTS and CDR2 YDEGEE. V was pared by 6 bases and J by 0 bases, with 8 bases of the junction left unmatched. The CDR3 loop is CASIMRQGMNTEAFF. The CDR3, as DNA: TGTGCCAGCATCATGCGACAGGGAATGAACACTGAAGCTTTCTTT.

This rearrangement joins TRBV5-8 to TRBJ1-1; the D gene is possibly TRBD1 (6 bases). The CDR3 has 14 amino acids. CDR1 and CDR2 (germline): SGHTS, YDEGEE. V was trimmed by 1 base and J by 4 bases, leaving 11 bases between them. DNA for the CDR3: TGTGCCAGCAGCTTGTACAGGGAAATCACTGAAGCTTTCTTT. This codes for CASSLYREITEAFF.

This clone has only one observation. The J gene is TRBJ2-1, the V gene TRBV6-2 or TRBV6-3; weak D call: TRBD1 (5 bases). The CDR3 runs 14 residues. Germline assignment: CDR1 MNHEY and CDR2 SVGEGT. The V end was cut by 4 bases, the J end by 3 bases, with 10 bases between. In DNA form, the CDR3 reads TGTGCCAGCAGTTGGGCAGGGATCTACAATGAGCAGTTCTTC. Amino acid sequence: CASSWAGIYNEQFF.

The V call is TRBV6-5, the J call TRBJ2-2; possibly TRBD2 for D (5 bases). V was cut by 3 bases and J by 2 bases, with 7 bases left in between. This CDR3 is built from 14 residues. Germline CDR1 and CDR2: MNHEY and SVGAGI. The CDR3 DNA reads TGTGCCAGCAGTTATTCGGGAAACACCGGGGAGCTGTTTTTT. This codes for CASSYSGNTGELFF.

The chain is built from TRBV5-6 and TRBJ2-7, with 16 bases lining up with TRBD2. The CDR3 extends over 18 amino acids. V lost 4 bases and J lost 0; bases outside the gene matches: 7. Germline assignment: CDR1 SGHDT and CDR2 YYEEEE. DNA for the CDR3: TGTGCCAGCAGCCCAGGGACTAGCGGGGGGGCCCCCTCCTACGAGCAGTACTTC. As protein: CASSPGTSGGAPSYEQYF.

This chain joins TRBV18 and TRBJ1-2; D is perhaps TRBD1 (5 bases). CDR3 length: 12 residues. With 6 bases removed from V and 8 bases from J, the gap between germline ends came to 13 bases. The germline gives CDR1 KGHSH, CDR2 LQKENI. CDR3 sequence (DNA): TGTGCCAGCTCTACCTCAGGGTCCGGCTACACCTTC. The encoded protein is CASSTSGSGYTF.

The rearrangement joins TRBV7-3 to TRBJ1-2, with 7 nucleotides matching TRBD1. The ends lost 5 bases at V and 4 bases at J; junction bases unmatched: 13. This CDR3 comprises 16 residues. The germline CDR1 and CDR2 sequences are SGHTA and FQGTGA. The CDR3 is CASSPIRQGLIYGYTF. The CDR3 nucleotides are TGTGCCAGCAGCCCCATACGACAGGGCCTAATCTATGGCTACACCTTC.

The chain couples TRBV29-1 to TRBJ1-2, with D maybe TRBD1 (6 bases). Germline lookup yields CDR1 SQVTM and CDR2 ANQGSEA. This CDR3 contains 12 residues. Trimming took off 8 bases at V and 7 bases at J, with 17 bases between the two ends. The CDR3 nucleotides are TGCAGCTTCTCGCTGGGGGCGGGTGGCTACACCTTC. As protein: CSFSLGAGGYTF.

The genes are TRBV24-1 and TRBJ2-1, with 7 bases fitting TRBD2. V lost 12 bases, J lost 2 bases, and 9 bases stayed unmatched. CDR3 length: 14 residues. Germline assignment: CDR1 KGHDR and CDR2 SFDVKD. CDR3 loop: CACERAGAYNEQFF. Written as DNA, the CDR3 is TGTGCCTGCGAACGGGCGGGAGCCTACAATGAGCAGTTCTTC.

The chain employs TRBV7-5 and TRBJ2-2; the table's D call, TRBD2, has no DNA check behind it. TRBV7-5 is a pseudogene. The CDR3 has 17 residues. This CDR3 is CARSLLVAGAFRGELFF. The CDR3 DNA sequence: TGTGCCAGAAGCTTATTAGTAGCGGGAGCATTCCGGGGGGAGCTGTTTTTT.

J is TRBJ1-5 and V is TRBV7-8; D not resolved. V dropped 5 bases and J dropped 7 bases, with 12 bases sitting between them. CDR3 length: 13 residues. The germline CDR1 and CDR2 sequences are SGHVS and FQNEAQ. This chain's CDR3 is CASSTNPEQPQHF. The CDR3 DNA reads as TGTGCCAGCAGCACGAATCCGGAGCAGCCCCAGCATTTT.

This clone turned up a few times. V gene TRBV9 combines with J gene TRBJ1-3; TRBD1 aligns across 9 bases. This CDR3 is 16 amino acids long. J was trimmed by 3 bases and V by 0 bases; bases with no gene match: 4. Germline CDR1 is SGDLS and CDR2 is YYNGEE. The CDR3 here is CASSVGETGGGNTIYF. The DNA for the CDR3 is TGTGCCAGCAGCGTAGGGGAGACAGGGGGTGGAAACACCATATATTTT.

Note on this clone: Given a much more abundant clone one base away, this may be a read error. The genes are TRBV7-6 and TRBJ2-5; D is perhaps TRBD1 (5 bases). V was cut by 2 bases and J by 4 bases, with 8 bases left in between. This CDR3 is built from 13 residues. Germline CDR1 SGHVS, CDR2 FNYEAQ. Here the CDR3 DNA reads TGTGCCAGCAGCTTACAGGGCCCAGAGACCCAGTACTTC. Translated, it gives CASSLQGPETQYF.

This clone came up a few times. This chain uses TRBV5-4 with TRBJ1-4; D is possibly TRBD1 (5 bases). This CDR3 has 14 residues. CDR1 and CDR2 from the germline V gene are SGHNT and YYREEE (reference sequence). Trimming took off 4 bases at V and 8 bases at J, with 15 bases between the two ends. In DNA form, the CDR3 reads TGTGCCAGCAGCGCGTCGGGGGGTGACGAAAAACTGTTTTTT. This sequence encodes CASSASGGDEKLFF.

This chain links TRBV5-3 with TRBJ1-2; no definite D call. TRBV5-3 is recorded as an ORF, its role being uncertain. The CDR3 spans 13 residues. Trimming stripped 0 bases from V and 7 bases from J, with 10 bases between. Here the CDR3 reads CARSLGVESGYTF. Written as DNA, the CDR3 is TGTGCCAGAAGCTTGGGGGTGGAGAGTGGCTACACCTTC.

The J gene is TRBJ1-2, the V gene TRBV20-1; 7 bases match TRBD1. This CDR3 spans 16 amino acids. The trim removed 3 bases at V and 6 bases at J, leaving 16 bases unmatched. Germline loops: CDR1 DFQATT, CDR2 SNEGSKA (reference sequence). Here the CDR3 reads CSASEAGGTYPDGYTF. For the CDR3, the DNA is TGCAGTGCTAGTGAGGCAGGGGGGACATACCCCGATGGCTACACCTTC.

In its sample, this clone was seen once. J is TRBJ2-5 and V is TRBV5-1, with 12 positions matching TRBD2. Germline V gene data show CDR1 as SGHRS and CDR2 as YFSETQ. Germline trimming cut 0 bases from V and 3 bases from J; bases unmatched to any gene: 3. This CDR3 region has 16 residues. CDR3 DNA sequence: TGCGCCAGCAGCTTGGGACTAGCGGGAGTGAAAGAGACCCAGTACTTC. It codes for CASSLGLAGVKETQYF.

The chain links TRBV7-2 to TRBJ1-1; 8 bases are a match to TRBD1. CDR3 length equals 14 residues. The junction had 1 base not matched to a gene; V was cut back by 0 bases and J by 4 bases. The V gene's germline CDR1 is SGHTA and CDR2 FQGNSA. CDR3 DNA: TGTGCCAGCAGCTTAGCACAGGGGGGCACTGAAGCTTTCTTT. As protein: CASSLAQGGTEAFF.

This clone was seen only a few times. This chain joins TRBV10-3 and TRBJ2-2; 10 positions match TRBD2. J lost 8 bases, V lost 0 bases, and 6 bases had no gene match. Germline lookup yields CDR1 ENHRY and CDR2 SYGVKD. CDR3 size: 16 residues. CDR3 in amino acids: CAISESASGSAGELFF. The CDR3 DNA reads as TGTGCCATCAGTGAGTCGGCTAGCGGGAGCGCTGGGGAGCTGTTTTTT.

The chain carries TRBV7-8 and TRBJ2-7; 7 bases are a match to TRBD1. The CDR3 extends over 14 amino acids. Germline loops: CDR1 SGHVS, CDR2 FQNEAQ. V was pared by 5 bases and J by 3 bases, with 7 bases of the junction left unmatched. CDR3 in DNA: TGTGCCAGCAGCGTCCCGGGACAGCTCTACGAGCAGTACTTC. Translated, it gives CASSVPGQLYEQYF.

This chain joins TRBV6-2 or TRBV6-3 and TRBJ2-1; TRBD1 might be the D (5 bases). V was pared by 2 bases and J by 7 bases, with 15 bases between. CDR1 and CDR2 from the germline V gene are MNHEY and SVGEGT. The CDR3 covers 15 residues. The CDR3 protein is CASSYRQGSMNEQFF. The CDR3 bases are TGTGCCAGCAGTTACCGTCAGGGCAGCATGAATGAGCAGTTCTTC.

The J gene is TRBJ1-5, the V gene TRBV7-2; D is perhaps TRBD1 (6 bases). The CDR3 covers 14 residues. Germline V lookup: CDR1 SGHTA, CDR2 FQGNSA. With 2 bases removed from V and 3 bases from J, the gap between germline ends came to 8 bases. The CDR3 loop reads CASSLRQANQPQHF. The CDR3 coding sequence is TGTGCCAGCAGCTTAAGACAGGCCAATCAGCCCCAGCATTTT.

The CDR3 region has the DNA TGTGCCAGCAGCTCCGGGGGGAACTATGGCTACACCTTC. Translation gives CASSSGGNYGYTF. The chain has TRBV5-4 and TRBJ1-2, with D perhaps matching TRBD1 (5 bases). Between the trimmed V and J ends, which lost 3 bases and 2 bases, there was a span of 8 bases. This CDR3 comprises 13 residues. Looked up from germline, CDR1 is SGHNT and CDR2 is YYREEE (reference sequence).

This chain uses TRBV28 with TRBJ2-3; 14 positions match TRBD2. V shed 4 bases and J 7 bases; nucleotides not matched to a gene: 10. In germline, CDR1 is MDHEN, CDR2 SYDVKM. This CDR3 is 17 amino acids long. The CDR3 nucleotides are TGTGCCAGCAGTTCCCCGGGACTAGCGGGAGCTGTGAATACGCAGTATTTT. Residues: CASSSPGLAGAVNTQYF.

The chain joins TRBV11-2 to TRBJ1-2; D possibly corresponds to TRBD1 (6 bases). Trimming took off 5 bases at V and 5 bases at J, with 12 bases between the two ends. The germline gives CDR1 SGHAT, CDR2 FQNNGV. The CDR3 is 13 residues long. CDR3 in amino acids: CASSLWTDYGYTF. The CDR3 DNA sequence: TGTGCCAGCAGCCTATGGACAGATTATGGCTACACCTTC.

The CDR3 here is CASSFRQGEPGQPQHF. CDR3 nucleotide sequence: TGTGCCAGCAGCTTTCGACAGGGCGAACCCGGGCAGCCCCAGCATTTT. The chain couples TRBV4-2 to TRBJ1-5; TRBD1 matches 7 bases. The junction had 14 bases not matched to a gene; V was cut back by 5 bases and J by 7 bases. Per germline, CDR1 LGHNA and CDR2 YNFKEQ. This CDR3 spans 16 amino acids.